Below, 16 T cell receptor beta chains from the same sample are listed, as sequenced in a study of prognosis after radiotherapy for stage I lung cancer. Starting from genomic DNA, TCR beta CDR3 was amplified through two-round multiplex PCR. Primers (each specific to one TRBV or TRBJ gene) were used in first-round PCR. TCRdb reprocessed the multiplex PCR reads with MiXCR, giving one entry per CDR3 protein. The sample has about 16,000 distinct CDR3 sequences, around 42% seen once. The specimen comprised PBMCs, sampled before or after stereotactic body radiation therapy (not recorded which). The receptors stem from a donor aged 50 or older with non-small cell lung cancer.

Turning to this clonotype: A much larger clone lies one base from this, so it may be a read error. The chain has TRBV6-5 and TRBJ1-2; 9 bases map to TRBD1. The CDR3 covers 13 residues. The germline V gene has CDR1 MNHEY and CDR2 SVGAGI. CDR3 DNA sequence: TGTGCCATCAGTTACGGGACAGGGAATGGCTACACCTTC. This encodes CAISYGTGNGYTF.

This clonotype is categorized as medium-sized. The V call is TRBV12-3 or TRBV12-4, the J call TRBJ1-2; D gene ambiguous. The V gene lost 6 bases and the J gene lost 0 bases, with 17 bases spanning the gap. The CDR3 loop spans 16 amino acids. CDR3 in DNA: TGTGCCAGCAGCCCTGCCCCCTCCGGCGCTAACTATGGCTACACCTTC. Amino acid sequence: CASSPAPSGANYGYTF.

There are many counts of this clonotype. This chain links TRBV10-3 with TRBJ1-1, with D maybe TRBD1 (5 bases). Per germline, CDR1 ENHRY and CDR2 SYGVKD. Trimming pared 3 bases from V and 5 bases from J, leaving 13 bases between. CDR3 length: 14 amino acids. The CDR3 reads CAISDTGFSTEAFF. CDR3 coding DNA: TGTGCCATCAGTGATACAGGTTTTTCAACTGAAGCTTTCTTT.

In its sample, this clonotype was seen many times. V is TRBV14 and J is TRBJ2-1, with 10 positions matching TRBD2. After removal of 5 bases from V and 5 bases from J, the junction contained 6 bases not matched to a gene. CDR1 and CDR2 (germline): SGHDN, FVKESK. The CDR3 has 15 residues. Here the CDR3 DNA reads TGTGCCAGCAGCTTGGGACTAGCGCAGAACAATGAGCAGTTCTTC. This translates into CASSLGLAQNNEQFF. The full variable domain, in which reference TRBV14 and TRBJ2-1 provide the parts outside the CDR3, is EAGVTQFPSHSVIEKGQTVTLRCDPISGHDNLYWYRRVMGKEIKFLLHFVKESKQDESGMPNNRFLAERTGGTYSTLKVQPAELEDSGVYFCASSLGLAQNNEQFFGPGTRLTVL.

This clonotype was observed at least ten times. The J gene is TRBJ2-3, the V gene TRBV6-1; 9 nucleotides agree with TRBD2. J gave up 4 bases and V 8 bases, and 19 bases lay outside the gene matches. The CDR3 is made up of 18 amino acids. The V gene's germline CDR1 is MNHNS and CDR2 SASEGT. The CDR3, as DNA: TGTGCCAGCCGCCCGAAAGGGCTAGCGGGACCTGGGGCAGATACGCAGTATTTT. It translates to CASRPKGLAGPGADTQYF.

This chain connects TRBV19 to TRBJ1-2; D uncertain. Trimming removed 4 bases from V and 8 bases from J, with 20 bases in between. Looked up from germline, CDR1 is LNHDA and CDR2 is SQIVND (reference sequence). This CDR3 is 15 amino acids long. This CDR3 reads CASSTKAGWLYGYTF. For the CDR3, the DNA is TGTGCCAGTAGTACGAAGGCGGGCTGGTTGTACGGCTACACCTTC.

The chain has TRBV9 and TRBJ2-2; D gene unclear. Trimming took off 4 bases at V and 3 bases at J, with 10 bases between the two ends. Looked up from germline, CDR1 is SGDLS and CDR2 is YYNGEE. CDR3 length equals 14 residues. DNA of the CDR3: TGTGCCAGCAGCACCCACCGGGACACCGGGGAGCTGTTTTTT. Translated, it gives CASSTHRDTGELFF. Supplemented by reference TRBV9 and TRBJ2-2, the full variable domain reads DSGVTQTPKHLITATGQRVTLRCSPRSGDLSVYWYQQSLDQGLQFLIQYYNGEERAKGNILERFSAQQFPDLHSELNLSSLELGDSALYFCASSTHRDTGELFFGEGSRLTVL.

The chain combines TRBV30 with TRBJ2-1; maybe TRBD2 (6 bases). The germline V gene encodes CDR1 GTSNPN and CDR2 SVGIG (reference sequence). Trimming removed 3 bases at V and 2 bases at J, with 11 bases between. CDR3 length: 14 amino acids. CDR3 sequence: CAWRFGSPYNEQFF. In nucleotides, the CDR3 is TGTGCCTGGAGGTTCGGGAGCCCCTACAATGAGCAGTTCTTC.

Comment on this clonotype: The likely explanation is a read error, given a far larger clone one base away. Written as DNA, the CDR3 is TGTGCCAGCAACTCGGACAGGGGTACTCCCCTCCACTTT. Protein: CASNSDRGTPLHF. The chain uses TRBV6-2 or TRBV6-3 and TRBJ1-6, with 9 bases identical to TRBD1. This CDR3 spans 13 amino acids. Trimming cost V 7 bases and J 13 bases; bases outside gene matches: 8. Germline V gene lookup returns CDR1 MNHEY and CDR2 SVGEGT.

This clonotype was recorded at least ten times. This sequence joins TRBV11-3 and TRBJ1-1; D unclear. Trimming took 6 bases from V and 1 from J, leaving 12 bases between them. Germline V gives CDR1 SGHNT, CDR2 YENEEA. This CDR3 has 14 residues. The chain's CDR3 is CASSTGWRNTEAFF. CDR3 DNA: TGTGCCAGCAGTACCGGATGGAGGAACACTGAAGCTTTCTTT.

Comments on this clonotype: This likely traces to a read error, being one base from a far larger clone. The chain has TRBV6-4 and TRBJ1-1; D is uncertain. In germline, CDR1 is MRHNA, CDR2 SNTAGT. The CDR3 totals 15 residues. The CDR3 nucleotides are TGTGCCAGCAGTTACTCGACGATGCTGGGCACTGAAGCTTTCTTT. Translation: CASSYSTMLGTEAFF.

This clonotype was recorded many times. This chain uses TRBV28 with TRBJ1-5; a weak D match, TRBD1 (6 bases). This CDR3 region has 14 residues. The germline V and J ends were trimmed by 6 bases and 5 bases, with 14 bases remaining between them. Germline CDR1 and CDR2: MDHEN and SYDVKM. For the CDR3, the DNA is TGTGCCAGCAGGCCGGGGGGCGGCGATCAGCCCCAGCATTTT. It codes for CASRPGGGDQPQHF. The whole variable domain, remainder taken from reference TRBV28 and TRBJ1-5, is DVKVTQSSRYLVKRTGEKVFLECVQDMDHENMFWYRQDPGLGLRLIYFSYDVKMKEKGDIPEGYSVSREKKERFSLILESASTNQTSMYLCASRPGGGDQPQHFGDGTRLSIL.

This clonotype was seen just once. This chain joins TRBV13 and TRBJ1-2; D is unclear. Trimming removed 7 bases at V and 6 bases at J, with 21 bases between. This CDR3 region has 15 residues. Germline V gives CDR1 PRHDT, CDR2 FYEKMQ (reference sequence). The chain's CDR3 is CASTPRSMRLDGYTF. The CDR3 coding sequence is TGTGCCAGCACCCCCCGCTCCATGCGACTTGATGGCTACACCTTC.

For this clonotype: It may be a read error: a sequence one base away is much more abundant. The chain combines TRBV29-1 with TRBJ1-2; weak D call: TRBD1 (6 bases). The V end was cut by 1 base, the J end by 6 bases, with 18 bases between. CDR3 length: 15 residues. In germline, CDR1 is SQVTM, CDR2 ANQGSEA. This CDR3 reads CSVEGGGGRYDGYTF. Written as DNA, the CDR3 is TGCAGCGTTGAAGGAGGGGGGGGGCGCTATGATGGCTACACCTTC.

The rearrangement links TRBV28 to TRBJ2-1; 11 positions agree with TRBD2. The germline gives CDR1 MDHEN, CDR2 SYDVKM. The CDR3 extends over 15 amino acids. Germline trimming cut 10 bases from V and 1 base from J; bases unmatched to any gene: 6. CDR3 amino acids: CATSTSGDSYNEQFF. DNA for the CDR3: TGTGCCACCTCGACTAGCGGGGATTCCTACAATGAGCAGTTCTTC.

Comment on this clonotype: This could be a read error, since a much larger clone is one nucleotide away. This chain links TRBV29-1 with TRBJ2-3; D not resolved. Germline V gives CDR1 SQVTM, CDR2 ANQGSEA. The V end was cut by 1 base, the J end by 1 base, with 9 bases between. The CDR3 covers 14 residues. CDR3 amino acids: CSVEVGWGTDTQYF. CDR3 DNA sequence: TGCAGCGTTGAAGTAGGATGGGGCACAGATACGCAGTATTTT.